This TCR beta chain originates from a study of cytomegalovirus exposure and HLA in healthy donors. To note about this clone: Its antigen is currently unknown.

Primers for the PCR totalled 60 Vbeta and 13 Jbeta. Sequencing was performed with immunoSEQ multiplex PCR; in TCRdb, only in-frame clones are kept and a portion is missing. The sample holds around 150,000 clones, about 70% seen once. Study-wide points: A prior analysis recorded that most TCR beta V segments were productive about 90% or about 30% of the time.

The material sequenced was PBMCs. This receptor was identified in a man aged 25 to 40 in good health and CMV-seropositive.

This CDR3 reads CASSFRDRVSEAFF. CDR3 coding DNA: TGTGCCAGCAGCTTTCGGGACAGGGTTTCCGAAGCTTTCTTT. The chain combines TRBV5-4 with TRBJ1-1; 9 bases are shared with TRBD1. V lost 2 bases, J lost 8 bases, and 7 bases stayed unmatched. Germline CDR1 SGHNT, CDR2 YYREEE (reference sequence). The CDR3 has 14 amino acids.